The sequence of this TCR beta chain was determined in a study of vaccination and CD4 T cells after COVID-19. In the case of this clonotype: The antigen is unknown.

Treatment meaning: roughly 10-day PBMC culture with coronavirus spike peptide pools or control peptides (ViraFEST assay). The CDR3 extends over 15 amino acids. Germline-derived CDR1 and CDR2 are GTSNPN and SVGIG (reference sequence). Trimming removed 2 bases at V and 1 base at J, with 12 bases between. The assay that was used to sequence DNA from cultured CD4+ T cells was the Oncomine TCR Beta short-read assay. Via MiXCR, TCRdb re-called the PCR reads, giving one row per CDR3 protein. There are roughly 16,000 distinct CDR3 sequences in the sample; approximately 77% occur only once, and around 8.7% lies in the top ten.

Sequencing was performed on CD4+ T cells from blood, cultured in vitro, taken after SARS-CoV-2 vaccination. V and J are TRBV30 and TRBJ1-5; TRBD1 is a possible D gene (6 bases). The source is a human donor who received a COVID-19 vaccine. In DNA, the CDR3 is TGTGCCTGGAGTCCCCGGACAGCAAGCAATCAGCCCCAGCATTTT. Protein sequence: CAWSPRTASNQPQHF.